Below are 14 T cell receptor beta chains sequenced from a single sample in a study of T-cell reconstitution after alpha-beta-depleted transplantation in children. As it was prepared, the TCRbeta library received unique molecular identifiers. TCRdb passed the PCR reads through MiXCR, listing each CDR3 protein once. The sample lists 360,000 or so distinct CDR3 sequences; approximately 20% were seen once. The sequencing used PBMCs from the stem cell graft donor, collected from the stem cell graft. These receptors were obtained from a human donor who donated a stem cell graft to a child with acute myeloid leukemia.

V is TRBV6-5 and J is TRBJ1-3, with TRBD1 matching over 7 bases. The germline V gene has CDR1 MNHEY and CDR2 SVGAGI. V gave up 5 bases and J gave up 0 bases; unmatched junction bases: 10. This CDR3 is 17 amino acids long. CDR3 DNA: TGTGCCAGCAGTCCCCGACAGGGAGCACCCTCTGGAAACACCATATATTTT. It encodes CASSPRQGAPSGNTIYF.

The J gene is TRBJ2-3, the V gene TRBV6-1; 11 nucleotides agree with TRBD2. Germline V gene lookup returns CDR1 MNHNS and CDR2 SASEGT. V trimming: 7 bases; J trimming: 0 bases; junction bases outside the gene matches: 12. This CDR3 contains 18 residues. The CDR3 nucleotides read TGTGCCAGCATTCCATCGCAGGGACTAGCGGATAGCACAGATACGCAGTATTTT. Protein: CASIPSQGLADSTDTQYF.

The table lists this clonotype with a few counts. CDR3 amino acids: CASSPSGILETQYF. The CDR3 coding sequence is TGTGCCAGCAGCCCCTCAGGGATTCTAGAGACCCAGTACTTC. This chain connects TRBV11-2 to TRBJ2-5; perhaps TRBD1 as D (5 bases). Trimming left V 5 bases short and J 4 bases short, with 14 bases between. The germline CDR1 and CDR2 sequences are SGHAT and FQNNGV. The CDR3 length is 14 residues.

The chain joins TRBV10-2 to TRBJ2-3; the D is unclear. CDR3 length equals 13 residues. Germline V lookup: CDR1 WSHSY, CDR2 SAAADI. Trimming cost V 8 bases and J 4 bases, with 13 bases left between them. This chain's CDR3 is CASSTHGPDTQYF. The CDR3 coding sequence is TGCGCCAGCTCAACACACGGCCCAGATACGCAGTATTTT.

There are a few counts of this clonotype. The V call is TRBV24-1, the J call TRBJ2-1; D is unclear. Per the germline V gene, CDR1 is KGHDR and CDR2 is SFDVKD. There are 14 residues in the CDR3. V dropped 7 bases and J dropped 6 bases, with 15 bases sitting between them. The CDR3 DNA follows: TGTGCCACCAGCAAACTGGCAGGCCTCAATGAGCAGTTCTTC. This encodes CATSKLAGLNEQFF.

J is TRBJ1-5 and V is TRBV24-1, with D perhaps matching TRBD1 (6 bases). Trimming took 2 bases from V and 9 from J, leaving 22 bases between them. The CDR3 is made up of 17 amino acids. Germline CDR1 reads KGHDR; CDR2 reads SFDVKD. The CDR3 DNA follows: TGTGCCACCAGTGATTCGGGCAGGGGATTGTTATCATGGCCCCAGCATTTT. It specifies CATSDSGRGLLSWPQHF.

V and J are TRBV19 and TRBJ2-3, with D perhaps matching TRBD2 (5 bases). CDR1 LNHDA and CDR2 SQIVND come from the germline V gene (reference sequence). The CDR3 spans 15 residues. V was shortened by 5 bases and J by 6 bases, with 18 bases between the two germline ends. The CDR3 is CASSPPSGSRDTQYF. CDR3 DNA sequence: TGTGCCAGTAGTCCCCCAAGCGGCAGCCGTGATACGCAGTATTTT.

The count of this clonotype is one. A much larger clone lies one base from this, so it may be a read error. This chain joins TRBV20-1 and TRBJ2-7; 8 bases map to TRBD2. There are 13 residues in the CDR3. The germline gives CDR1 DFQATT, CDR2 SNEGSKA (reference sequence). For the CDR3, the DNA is TGCAGTGCTCAGATAGCGGGACCTGGGGAGCAGTGCTTC. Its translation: CSAQIAGPGEQCF.

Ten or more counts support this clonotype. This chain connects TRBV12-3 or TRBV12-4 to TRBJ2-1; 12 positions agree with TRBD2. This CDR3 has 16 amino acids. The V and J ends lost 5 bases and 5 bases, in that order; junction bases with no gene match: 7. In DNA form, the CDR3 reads TGTGCCAGCAGTCATCTAGCGGGAGGGCCAAACAATGAGCAGTTCTTC. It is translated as CASSHLAGGPNNEQFF.

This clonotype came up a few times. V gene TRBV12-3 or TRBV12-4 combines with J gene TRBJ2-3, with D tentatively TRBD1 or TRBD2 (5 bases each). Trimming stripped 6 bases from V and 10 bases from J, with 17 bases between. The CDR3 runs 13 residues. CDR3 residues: CASSGTHGDAQYF. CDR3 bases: TGTGCCAGCAGCGGGACCCACGGTGATGCGCAGTATTTT.

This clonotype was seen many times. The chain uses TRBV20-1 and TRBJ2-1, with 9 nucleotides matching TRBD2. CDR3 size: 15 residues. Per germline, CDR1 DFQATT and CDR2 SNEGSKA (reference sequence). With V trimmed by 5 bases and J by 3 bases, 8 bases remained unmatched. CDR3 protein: CSADPTSGHYNEQFF. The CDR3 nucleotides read TGCAGTGCTGACCCCACTAGCGGGCACTACAATGAGCAGTTCTTC.

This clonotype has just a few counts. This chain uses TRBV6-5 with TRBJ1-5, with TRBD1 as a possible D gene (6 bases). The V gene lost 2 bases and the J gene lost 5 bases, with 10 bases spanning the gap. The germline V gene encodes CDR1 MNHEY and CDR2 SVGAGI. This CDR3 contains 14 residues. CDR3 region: CASSYQTGDQPQHF. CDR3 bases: TGTGCCAGCAGTTACCAGACAGGAGATCAGCCCCAGCATTTT.

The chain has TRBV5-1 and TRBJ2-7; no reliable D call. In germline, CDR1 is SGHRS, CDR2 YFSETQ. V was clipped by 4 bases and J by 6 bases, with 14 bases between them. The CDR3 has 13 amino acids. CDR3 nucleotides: TGCGCCAGCAGCCCAAACTTGGTCCGCGAGCAGTACTTC. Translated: CASSPNLVREQYF.

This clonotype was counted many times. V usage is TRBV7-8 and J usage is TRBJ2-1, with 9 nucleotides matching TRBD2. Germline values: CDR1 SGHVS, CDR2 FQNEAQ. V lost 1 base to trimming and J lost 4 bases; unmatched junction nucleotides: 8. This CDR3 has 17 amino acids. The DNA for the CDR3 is TGTGCCAGCAGCTTAGAGGTTAGCGGGAGCAGGTACAATGAGCAGTTCTTC. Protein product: CASSLEVSGSRYNEQFF.